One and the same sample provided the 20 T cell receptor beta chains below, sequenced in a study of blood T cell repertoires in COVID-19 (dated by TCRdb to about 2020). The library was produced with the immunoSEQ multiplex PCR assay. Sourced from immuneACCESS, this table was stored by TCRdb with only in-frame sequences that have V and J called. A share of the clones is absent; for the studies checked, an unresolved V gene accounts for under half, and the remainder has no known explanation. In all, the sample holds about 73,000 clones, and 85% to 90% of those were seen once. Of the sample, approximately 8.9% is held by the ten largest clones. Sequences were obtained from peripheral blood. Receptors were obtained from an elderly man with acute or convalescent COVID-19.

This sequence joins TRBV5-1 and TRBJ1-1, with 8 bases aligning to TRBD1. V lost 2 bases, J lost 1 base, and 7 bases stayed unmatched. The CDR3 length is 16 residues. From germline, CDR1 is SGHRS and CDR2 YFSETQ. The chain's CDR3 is CASSFTTGDRNTEAFF. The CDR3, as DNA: TGCGCCAGCAGCTTTACGACAGGGGACCGGAACACTGAAGCTTTCTTT.

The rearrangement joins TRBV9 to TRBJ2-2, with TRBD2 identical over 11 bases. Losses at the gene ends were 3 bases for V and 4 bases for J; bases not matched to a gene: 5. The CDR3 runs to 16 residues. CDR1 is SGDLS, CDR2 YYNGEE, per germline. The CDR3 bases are TGTGCCAGCAGCGCGACTAGCGGGGTACCCACCGGGGAGCTGTTTTTT. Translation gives CASSATSGVPTGELFF.

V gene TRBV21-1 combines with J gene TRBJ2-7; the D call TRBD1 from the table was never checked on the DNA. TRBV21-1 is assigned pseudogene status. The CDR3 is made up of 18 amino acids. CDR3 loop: CASSSHTSRGQASYEQYF. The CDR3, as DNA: TGTGCCAGCAGCTCCCATACTAGTCGGGGACAGGCGTCCTACGAGCAGTACTTC.

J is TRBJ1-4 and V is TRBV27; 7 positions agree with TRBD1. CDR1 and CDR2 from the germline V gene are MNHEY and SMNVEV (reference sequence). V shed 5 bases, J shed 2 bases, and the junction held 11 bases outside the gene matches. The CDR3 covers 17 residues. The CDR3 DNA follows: TGTGCCAGCAGTAAATACAGGGGTAGGGAGACTAATGAAAAACTGTTTTTT. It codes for CASSKYRGRETNEKLFF.

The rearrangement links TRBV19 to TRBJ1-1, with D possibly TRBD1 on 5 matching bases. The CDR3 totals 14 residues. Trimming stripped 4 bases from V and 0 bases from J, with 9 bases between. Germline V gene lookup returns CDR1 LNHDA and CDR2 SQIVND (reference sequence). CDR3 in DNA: TGTGCCAGTAGTAAGGGGAGGTTGAACACTGAAGCTTTCTTT. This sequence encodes CASSKGRLNTEAFF.

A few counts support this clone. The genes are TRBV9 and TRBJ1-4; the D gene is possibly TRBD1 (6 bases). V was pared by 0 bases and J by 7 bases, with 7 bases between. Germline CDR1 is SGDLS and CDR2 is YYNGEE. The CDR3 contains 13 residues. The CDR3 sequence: CASSVGGGEKLFF. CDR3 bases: TGTGCCAGCAGCGTAGGAGGGGGTGAAAAACTGTTTTTT.

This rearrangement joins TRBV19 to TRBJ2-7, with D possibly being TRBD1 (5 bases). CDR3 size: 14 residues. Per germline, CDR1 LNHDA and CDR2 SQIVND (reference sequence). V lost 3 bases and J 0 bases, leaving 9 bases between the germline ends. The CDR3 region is CASSITGFSYEQYF. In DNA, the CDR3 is TGTGCCAGTAGTATTACAGGATTCTCCTACGAGCAGTACTTC.

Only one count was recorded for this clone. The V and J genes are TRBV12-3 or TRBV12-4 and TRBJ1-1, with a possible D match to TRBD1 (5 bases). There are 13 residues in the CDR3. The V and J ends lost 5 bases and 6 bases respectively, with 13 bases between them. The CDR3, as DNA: TGTGCCAGCAGTAGACAGTGGATCGCTGAAGCTTTCTTT. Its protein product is CASSRQWIAEAFF.

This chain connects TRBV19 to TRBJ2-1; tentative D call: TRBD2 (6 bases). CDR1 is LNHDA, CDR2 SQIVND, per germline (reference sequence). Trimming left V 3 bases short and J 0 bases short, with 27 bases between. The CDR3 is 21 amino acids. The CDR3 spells CASSIGTVRSGLRSSYNEQFF. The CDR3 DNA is TGTGCCAGTAGTATCGGGACTGTCCGAAGCGGCCTCCGAAGCTCCTACAATGAGCAGTTCTTC.

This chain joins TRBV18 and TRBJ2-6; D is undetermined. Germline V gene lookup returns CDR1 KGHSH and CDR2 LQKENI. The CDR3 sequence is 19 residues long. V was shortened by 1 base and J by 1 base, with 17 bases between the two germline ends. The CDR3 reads CASSPRDSSYFSGANVLTF. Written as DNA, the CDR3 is TGTGCCAGCTCACCACGAGACTCCAGCTACTTTTCTGGGGCCAACGTCCTGACTTTC.

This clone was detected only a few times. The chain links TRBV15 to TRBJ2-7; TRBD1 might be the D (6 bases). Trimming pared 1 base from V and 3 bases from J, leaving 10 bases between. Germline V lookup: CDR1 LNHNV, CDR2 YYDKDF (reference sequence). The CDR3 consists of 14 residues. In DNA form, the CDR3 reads TGTGCCACCAGCAGAGTAGGACAGAGCTACGAGCAGTACTTC. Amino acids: CATSRVGQSYEQYF.

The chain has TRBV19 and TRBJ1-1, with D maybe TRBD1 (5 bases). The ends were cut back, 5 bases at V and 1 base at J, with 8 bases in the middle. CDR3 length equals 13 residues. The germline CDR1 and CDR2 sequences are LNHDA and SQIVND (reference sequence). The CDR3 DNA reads TGTGCCAGTAGTCGGGGGAAGAACACTGAAGCTTTCTTT. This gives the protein CASSRGKNTEAFF.

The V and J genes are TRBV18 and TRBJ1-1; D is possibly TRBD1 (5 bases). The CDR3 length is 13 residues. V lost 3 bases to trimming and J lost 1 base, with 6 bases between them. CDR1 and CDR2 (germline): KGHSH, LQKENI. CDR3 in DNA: TGTGCCAGCTCACCGGGGCCGAACACTGAAGCTTTCTTT. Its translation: CASSPGPNTEAFF.

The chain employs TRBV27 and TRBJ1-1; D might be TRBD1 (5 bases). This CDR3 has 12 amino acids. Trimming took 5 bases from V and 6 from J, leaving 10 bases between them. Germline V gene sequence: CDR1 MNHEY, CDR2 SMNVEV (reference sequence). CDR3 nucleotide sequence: TGTGCCAGCAGTCCTAGGGGCGCTGAAGCTTTCTTT. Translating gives CASSPRGAEAFF.

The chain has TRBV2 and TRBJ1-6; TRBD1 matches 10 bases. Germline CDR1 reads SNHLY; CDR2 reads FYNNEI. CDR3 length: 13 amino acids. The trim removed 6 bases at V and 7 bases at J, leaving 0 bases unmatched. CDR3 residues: CASRGQGNSPLHF. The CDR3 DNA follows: TGTGCCAGCAGGGGACAGGGGAATTCACCCCTCCACTTT.

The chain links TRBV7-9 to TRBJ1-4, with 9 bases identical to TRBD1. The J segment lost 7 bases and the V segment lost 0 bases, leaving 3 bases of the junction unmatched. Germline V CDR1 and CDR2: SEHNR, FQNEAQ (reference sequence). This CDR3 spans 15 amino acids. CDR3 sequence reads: CASSLAQGASEKLFF. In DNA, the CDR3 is TGTGCCAGCAGCTTAGCACAGGGGGCGAGTGAAAAACTGTTTTTT.

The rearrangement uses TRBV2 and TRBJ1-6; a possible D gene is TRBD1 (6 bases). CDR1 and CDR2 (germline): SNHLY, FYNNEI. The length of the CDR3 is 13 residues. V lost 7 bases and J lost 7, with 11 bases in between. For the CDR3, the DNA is TGTGCCAGCATGAAGGGGGAAAATTCACCCCTCCACTTT. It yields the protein CASMKGENSPLHF.

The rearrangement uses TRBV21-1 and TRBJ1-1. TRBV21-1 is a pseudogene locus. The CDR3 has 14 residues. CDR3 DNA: TGTGCCAGCAGCAAAGGCCGGGGGAGGACTGAAGCTTTCTTT. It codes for CASSKGRGRTEAFF.

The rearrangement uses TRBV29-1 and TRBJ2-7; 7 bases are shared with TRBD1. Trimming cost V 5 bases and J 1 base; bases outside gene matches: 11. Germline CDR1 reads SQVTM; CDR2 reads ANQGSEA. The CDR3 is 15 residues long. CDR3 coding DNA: TGCAGCGTTCTGAAGTTACGGGACAGATCCTACGAGCAGTACTTC. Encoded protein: CSVLKLRDRSYEQYF.

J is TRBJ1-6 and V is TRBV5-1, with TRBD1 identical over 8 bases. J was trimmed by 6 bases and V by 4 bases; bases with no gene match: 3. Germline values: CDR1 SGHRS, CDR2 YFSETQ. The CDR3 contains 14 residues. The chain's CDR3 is CASSPGQVNSPLHF. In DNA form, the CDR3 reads TGCGCCAGCAGCCCGGGACAGGTTAATTCACCCCTCCACTTT.